The clone carrying this TCR beta chain was seen a handful of times. This CDR3 has 16 residues. V gave up 4 bases and J gave up 0 bases, with 13 bases separating them. In germline, CDR1 is SEHNR, CDR2 FQNEAQ (reference sequence). In the source study's methods: How many nucleated cells were present was estimated from reference gene primer amplification. Some clones are missing from TCRdb's copy, which holds only in-frame ones; the method was immunoSEQ multiplex PCR. V, J and clone size are those of that table, while D and trimming were read from the DNA. Of 130,000 to 150,000 clones detected, around 84% appear once; the ten largest clones hold 10% to 15%. The sample comes from a study of blood T cell repertoires in COVID-19. Across the whole study: COVID-19 samples, acute and convalescent, were from the United States, Italy and Spain. T cells, B-cell-depleted T cells, or PBMCs provided the cDNA or gDNA that served as material.

The sequence was obtained from a man aged 55-75 years with active or convalescent COVID-19. The J gene is TRBJ1-5, the V gene TRBV7-9; D uncertain. Sequencing was carried out using peripheral blood. The CDR3 here is CASSSGKEGSNQPQHF. The CDR3 DNA is TGTGCCAGCAGCTCGGGGAAGGAGGGTAGCAATCAGCCCCAGCATTTT.